These 27 T cell receptor beta chains were all obtained from the same sample, sequenced in a study of blood T cells in healthy people across ages. A second PCR of 7 to 11 cycles used a sample-barcoded 5' primer and a J-beta primer mix. Via MiXCR, TCRdb re-called the 5' RACE reads, giving one row per CDR3 protein. The table records around 940,000 distinct CDR3 sequences, about 53% of them present only once. Source material: blood. All receptors derive from a woman in her sixties in good health.

This chain connects TRBV30 to TRBJ2-7; TRBD1 matches 8 bases. With 0 bases clipped from V and 9 bases from J, the junction kept 13 bases outside the gene matches. CDR1 and CDR2 from the germline V gene are GTSNPN and SVGIG (reference sequence). This CDR3 has 15 amino acids. CDR3 DNA: TGTGCCTGGAGTGTATGGGACAGGTTGCGTCAGGGGCAGTACTTC. Its translation: CAWSVWDRLRQGQYF.

In this sample, this clonotype turned up once. One junction end disagrees with the germline gene, perhaps due to a read error. This chain connects TRBV6-6 to TRBJ2-5; TRBD2 might be the D (7 bases). Germline V gene data show CDR1 as MNHNY and CDR2 as SVGAGI (reference sequence). The CDR3 totals 16 residues. CDR3 DNA sequence: TGCGCCAGCAGTTACCAGCCACAGGGCGGGAGTGGTGAGCAGTACTTC. Its translation is CASSYQPQGGSGEQYF.

This clonotype has just a few counts. The genes are TRBV4-3 and TRBJ2-7, with TRBD2 matching 7 bases. CDR3 length: 15 residues. With V trimmed by 1 base and J by 3 bases, 6 bases remained unmatched. Germline V gene lookup returns CDR1 LGHNA and CDR2 YSLEER. The CDR3: CASSQGRETSYEQYF. The DNA for the CDR3 is TGCGCCAGCAGCCAAGGGCGGGAGACAAGCTACGAGCAGTACTTC.

V and J are TRBV24-1 and TRBJ2-1; D perhaps matches TRBD2 (6 bases). CDR3 size: 12 residues. Trimming pared 7 bases from V and 5 bases from J, leaving 8 bases between. Per the germline V gene, CDR1 is KGHDR and CDR2 is SFDVKD. The CDR3 DNA follows: TGTGCCACCAGCGGGGGAAACAATGAGCAGTTCTTC. This translates into CATSGGNNEQFF.

The chain recombines TRBV5-5 with TRBJ1-5, with D possibly matching TRBD1 (6 bases). The CDR3 loop spans 14 amino acids. V was pared by 3 bases and J by 1 base, with 8 bases between. The germline V gene encodes CDR1 SGHKS and CDR2 YYEKEE (reference sequence). CDR3 bases: TGTGCCAGCAGCTGGGGGGCGAGCAATCAGCCCCAGCATTTT. Encoded protein: CASSWGASNQPQHF.

The chain couples TRBV6-2 or TRBV6-3 to TRBJ2-1; weak D call: TRBD1 (5 bases). The germline CDR1 and CDR2 sequences are MNHEY and SVGEGT. The CDR3 contains 14 residues. V gave up 7 bases and J gave up 10 bases, with 20 bases separating them. CDR3 protein: CASTKGFGRTEQFF. The CDR3 bases are TGTGCCAGCACTAAGGGGTTTGGACGGACAGAGCAGTTCTTC.

This clonotype was seen only a few times. V is TRBV10-3 and J is TRBJ2-1; D ambiguous. Trimming stripped 3 bases from V and 8 bases from J, with 14 bases between. Germline lookup yields CDR1 ENHRY and CDR2 SYGVKD. This CDR3 has 14 residues. The chain's CDR3 is CAISDPDPRHEQFF. DNA for the CDR3: TGTGCCATCAGTGACCCTGATCCCAGGCATGAGCAGTTCTTC.

The gene calls are TRBV7-2 and TRBJ2-7; D might be TRBD2 (5 bases). Trimming stripped 2 bases from V and 1 base from J, with 12 bases between. This CDR3 region has 15 residues. The V gene's germline CDR1 is SGHTA and CDR2 FQGNSA. The CDR3 protein is CASSLRWELSYEQYF. CDR3 nucleotides: TGTGCCAGCAGCTTAAGATGGGAGTTGTCCTACGAGCAGTACTTC.

The chain links TRBV7-8 to TRBJ2-7, with 7 positions matching TRBD2. CDR3 length equals 13 residues. CDR1 is SGHVS and CDR2 is FQNEAQ in the germline V gene. Losses at the gene ends were 2 bases for V and 9 bases for J; bases not matched to a gene: 7. The chain's CDR3 is CASSLTGGRVQYF. The CDR3 bases are TGTGCCAGCAGCTTAACCGGGGGGAGGGTGCAGTACTTC.

In this sample, this clonotype turned up many times. Germline is not matched at one junction end, which may reflect a read error. This chain connects TRBV20-1 to TRBJ2-7; TRBD1 aligns across 7 bases. Germline CDR1 reads DFQATT; CDR2 reads SNEGSKA (reference sequence). This CDR3 spans 15 amino acids. DNA for the CDR3: TGCAGTGCCAGAGTAAGACCACAGGGGCGGTACGAGCAGTACTTC. It yields the protein CSARVRPQGRYEQYF.

This clonotype has just a few counts. This rearrangement joins TRBV5-6 to TRBJ2-5, with D perhaps TRBD1 (6 bases). The CDR3 length is 14 residues. Looked up from germline, CDR1 is SGHDT and CDR2 is YYEEEE. V lost 7 bases to trimming and J lost 13 bases, with 26 bases between them. In DNA form, the CDR3 reads TGTGCCAGCGGATACAGGGTCCAGGGCCCGGACGTGTACTTC. Translating it yields CASGYRVQGPDVYF.

V usage is TRBV6-2 or TRBV6-3 and J usage is TRBJ2-1; no clear D gene. Trimming took 0 bases from V and 4 from J, leaving 10 bases between them. CDR3 length: 15 amino acids. Germline CDR1 MNHEY, CDR2 SVGEGT. In nucleotides, the CDR3 is TGTGCCAGCAGTTACTCGAGTTTACCTTACAATGAGCAGTTCTTC. Translating gives CASSYSSLPYNEQFF.

The chain recombines TRBV4-1 with TRBJ1-2, with TRBD1 identical over 10 bases. Germline V gives CDR1 MGHRA, CDR2 YSYEKL. The CDR3 totals 16 residues. Trimming at V came to 1 base and at J to 6 bases, leaving 8 bases not matched to a gene. CDR3 nucleotides: TGCGCCAGCAGCCAAGTTAGGACAGGGGGTTTTGATGGCTACACCTTC. Its translation: CASSQVRTGGFDGYTF.

This clonotype occurred a few times. This chain joins TRBV28 and TRBJ1-4; D is ambiguous. The CDR3 length is 11 residues. Germline lookup yields CDR1 MDHEN and CDR2 SYDVKM. As DNA, the CDR3 is TGTGGGGCCGCCGGTAATGAAAAACTGTTTTTT. Its translation is CGAAGNEKLFF.

This chain connects TRBV6-5 to TRBJ2-7; D gene ambiguous. Trimming shortened V by 2 bases and J by 3 bases, and 11 bases separated the two germline ends. The CDR3 consists of 14 residues. From germline, CDR1 is MNHEY and CDR2 SVGAGI. CDR3 amino acids: CASSYGETFYEQYF. The CDR3 nucleotides read TGTGCCAGCAGTTACGGAGAGACGTTCTACGAGCAGTACTTC.

This clonotype was observed a few times. The V gene is TRBV7-2, the J gene TRBJ2-5; TRBD1 aligns across 8 bases. Trimming took 3 bases from V and 1 from J; bases not matched to a gene: 4. Germline V gene sequence: CDR1 SGHTA, CDR2 FQGNSA. The CDR3 spans 15 residues. The CDR3 nucleotides read TGTGCCAGCAGCTTGACAGGGGTAGGCCAAGAGACCCAGTACTTC. Protein: CASSLTGVGQETQYF. The full variable domain, in which reference TRBV7-2 and TRBJ2-5 provide the parts outside the CDR3, is GAGVSQSPSNKVTEKGKDVELRCDPISGHTALYWYRQSLGQGLEFLIYFQGNSAPDKSGLPSDRFSAERTGGSVSTLTIQRTQQEDSAVYLCASSLTGVGQETQYFGPGTRLLVL.

This clonotype has more than one count but fewer than ten. The rearrangement links TRBV20-1 to TRBJ2-6, with D perhaps TRBD1 (5 bases). Germline loops: CDR1 DFQATT, CDR2 SNEGSKA (reference sequence). The CDR3 loop spans 18 amino acids. Trimming took off 0 bases at V and 2 bases at J, with 17 bases between the two ends. CDR3: CSARDAVMAGTGANVLTF. The CDR3 coding sequence is TGCAGTGCTAGAGATGCGGTTATGGCAGGGACTGGGGCCAACGTCCTGACTTTC.

The genes are TRBV18 and TRBJ1-1; no clear D gene. Germline CDR1 reads KGHSH; CDR2 reads LQKENI. This CDR3 has 14 residues. Trimming left V 0 bases short and J 7 bases short, with 12 bases between. CDR3 region: CASSPPVRSDEAFF. In DNA, the CDR3 is TGTGCCAGCTCACCACCGGTCCGATCGGATGAAGCTTTCTTT.

The sample holds a few counts of this clonotype. The V and J genes are TRBV7-9 and TRBJ2-1, with a tentative D call TRBD1 (5 bases). Germline V gives CDR1 SEHNR, CDR2 FQNEAQ (reference sequence). The CDR3 sequence is 17 residues long. With 2 bases removed from V and 0 bases from J, the gap between germline ends came to 14 bases. The CDR3 DNA reads as TGTGCCAGCAGCTTAAAGGTGGGGCTAGACTCCTACAATGAGCAGTTCTTC. Translated: CASSLKVGLDSYNEQFF.

V usage is TRBV20-1 and J usage is TRBJ2-1; D is uncertain. The CDR3 runs to 12 residues. Germline values: CDR1 DFQATT, CDR2 SNEGSKA (reference sequence). CDR3 DNA: TGCAGCGCCAAACGTCTTTACAATGAGCAGTTCTTC. Amino acids: CSAKRLYNEQFF.

The chain uses TRBV3-1 and TRBJ1-1, with D tentatively TRBD1 (6 bases). Trimming removed 0 bases from V and 9 bases from J, with 17 bases in between. The germline CDR1 and CDR2 sequences are LGHDT and YNNKEL (reference sequence). The CDR3 runs to 15 residues. The DNA for the CDR3 is TGTGCCAGCAGCCAAGATTACGTAGGGGGGAGTAAAGCTTTCTTT. Its protein product is CASSQDYVGGSKAFF.

The gene calls are TRBV3-1 and TRBJ2-5, with TRBD2 identical over 7 bases. CDR1 is LGHDT and CDR2 is YNNKEL in the germline V gene (reference sequence). This CDR3 region has 17 residues. V was clipped by 1 base and J by 5 bases; unmatched bases: 13. CDR3 bases: TGTGCCAGCAGCCAAGGATTGTCAGGCGCCGGGGGGGAGACCCAGTACTTC. Translation gives CASSQGLSGAGGETQYF.

The J gene is TRBJ2-7, the V gene TRBV12-3 or TRBV12-4; 8 bases are shared with TRBD1. CDR3 length: 15 amino acids. Trimming cost V 3 bases and J 0 bases; bases outside gene matches: 4. The CDR3 is CASSFPGQASYEQYF. The CDR3 nucleotides read TGTGCCAGCAGTTTTCCGGGACAGGCCTCCTACGAGCAGTACTTC.

The chain joins TRBV4-1 to TRBJ2-1; no reliable D call. The J call may not be correct, given that the DNA end is closer to TRBJ2-7. Germline assignment: CDR1 MGHRA and CDR2 YSYEKL. The CDR3 is made up of 15 amino acids. CDR3 in DNA: TGCGCCAGCAGCCAAGTGGTGGGAACCTACAATGAGCAGTACTTC. Protein: CASSQVVGTYNEQYF.

The gene calls are TRBV20-1 and TRBJ1-5, with 8 bases fitting TRBD1. The CDR3 totals 15 residues. Germline V gene sequence: CDR1 DFQATT, CDR2 SNEGSKA (reference sequence). Trimming cost V 3 bases and J 2 bases; bases outside gene matches: 6. In DNA, the CDR3 is TGCAGTGCTAGGAAAGGACAGGGTCGCAATCAGCCCCAGCATTTT. It specifies CSARKGQGRNQPQHF.

As concerns this clonotype: One end of the junction is discordant with germline, which a read error may explain. This rearrangement joins TRBV7-9 to TRBJ2-7; 7 nucleotides match TRBD1. CDR1 SEHNR and CDR2 FQNEAQ come from the germline V gene (reference sequence). This CDR3 region has 12 residues. The CDR3 nucleotides are TGTGCCAGCAGCCTAGGGGGCTACGAGCGGTACTTC. Its protein is CASSLGGYERYF.

This chain joins TRBV3-1 and TRBJ2-7; D gene unclear. CDR1 LGHDT and CDR2 YNNKEL come from the germline V gene (reference sequence). CDR3 size: 17 residues. V dropped 1 base and J dropped 2 bases, with 18 bases sitting between them. This CDR3 reads CASSQAGARPDAYEQYF. The CDR3 DNA reads as TGTGCCAGCAGCCAAGCTGGAGCTAGACCCGATGCCTACGAGCAGTACTTC.